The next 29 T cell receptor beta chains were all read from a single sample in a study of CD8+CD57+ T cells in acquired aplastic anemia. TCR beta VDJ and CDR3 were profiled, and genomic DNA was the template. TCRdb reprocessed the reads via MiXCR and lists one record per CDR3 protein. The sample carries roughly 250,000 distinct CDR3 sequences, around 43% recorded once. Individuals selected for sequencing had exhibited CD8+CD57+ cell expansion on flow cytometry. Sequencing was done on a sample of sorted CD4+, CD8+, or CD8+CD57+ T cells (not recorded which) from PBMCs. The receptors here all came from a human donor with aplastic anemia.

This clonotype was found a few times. The CDR3 coding sequence is TGTGCCAGCCTCCCGGGACTAGCGGAGCTTGGGGAGACCCAGTACTTC. Protein sequence: CASLPGLAELGETQYF. J is TRBJ2-5 and V is TRBV6-2 or TRBV6-3, with 11 bases fitting TRBD2. Looked up from germline, CDR1 is MNHEY and CDR2 is SVGEGT. The CDR3 runs to 16 residues. The junction had 13 bases not matched to a gene; V was cut back by 8 bases and J by 5 bases.

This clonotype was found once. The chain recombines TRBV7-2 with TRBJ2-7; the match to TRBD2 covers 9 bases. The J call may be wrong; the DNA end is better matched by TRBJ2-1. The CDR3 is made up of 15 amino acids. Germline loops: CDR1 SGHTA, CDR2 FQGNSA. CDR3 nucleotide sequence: TGTGCCAGCAGCTTTAGCGGGAGTGGGTACAATGAGCAGTTCTTC. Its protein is CASSFSGSGYNEQFF.

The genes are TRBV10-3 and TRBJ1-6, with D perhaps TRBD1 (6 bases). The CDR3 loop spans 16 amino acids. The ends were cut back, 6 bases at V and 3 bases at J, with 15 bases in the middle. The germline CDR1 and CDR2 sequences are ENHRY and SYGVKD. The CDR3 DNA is TGTGCCATCAGGACAGGTCCCCCCTACTATAATTCACCCCTCCACTTT. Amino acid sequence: CAIRTGPPYYNSPLHF.

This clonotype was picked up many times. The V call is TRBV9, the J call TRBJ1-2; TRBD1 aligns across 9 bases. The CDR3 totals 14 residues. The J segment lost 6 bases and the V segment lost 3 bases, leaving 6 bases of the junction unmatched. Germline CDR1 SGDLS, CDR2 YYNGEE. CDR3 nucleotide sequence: TGTGCCAGCAGCGACGGGACAGGGACGAATGGCTACACCTTC. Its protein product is CASSDGTGTNGYTF.

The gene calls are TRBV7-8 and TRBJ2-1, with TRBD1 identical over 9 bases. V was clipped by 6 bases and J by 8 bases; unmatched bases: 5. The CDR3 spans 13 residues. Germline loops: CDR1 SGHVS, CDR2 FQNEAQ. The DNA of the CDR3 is TGTGCCAGCAGGACGACAGGGGGTGATGAGCAGTTCTTC. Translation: CASRTTGGDEQFF.

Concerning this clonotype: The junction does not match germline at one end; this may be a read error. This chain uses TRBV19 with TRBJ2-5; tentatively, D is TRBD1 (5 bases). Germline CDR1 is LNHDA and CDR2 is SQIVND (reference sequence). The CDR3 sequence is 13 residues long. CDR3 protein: CASSFGQGETQYF. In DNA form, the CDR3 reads TGCGCCAGCAGCTTTGGGCAGGGAGAGACCCAGTACTTC.

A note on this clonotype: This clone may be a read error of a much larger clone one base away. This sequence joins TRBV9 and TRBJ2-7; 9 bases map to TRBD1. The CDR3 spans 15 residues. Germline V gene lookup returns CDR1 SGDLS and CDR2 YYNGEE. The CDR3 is CAGSAGQGTSYEQYF. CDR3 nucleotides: TGTGCCGGCAGCGCAGGACAGGGGACATCCTACGAGCAGTACTTC.

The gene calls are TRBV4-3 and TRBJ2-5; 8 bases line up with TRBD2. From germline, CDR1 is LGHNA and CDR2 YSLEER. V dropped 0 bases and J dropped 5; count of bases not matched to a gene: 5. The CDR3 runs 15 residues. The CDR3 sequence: CASSQEIASGETQYF. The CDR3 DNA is TGCGCCAGCAGCCAAGAAATCGCTAGCGGGGAGACCCAGTACTTC.

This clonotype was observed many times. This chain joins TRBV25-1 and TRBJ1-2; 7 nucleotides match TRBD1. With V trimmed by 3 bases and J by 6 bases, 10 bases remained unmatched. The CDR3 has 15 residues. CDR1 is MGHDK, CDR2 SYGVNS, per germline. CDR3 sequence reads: CASSDTRRGRDGYTF. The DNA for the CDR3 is TGTGCCAGCAGTGACACTCGGAGGGGGCGCGATGGCTACACCTTC.

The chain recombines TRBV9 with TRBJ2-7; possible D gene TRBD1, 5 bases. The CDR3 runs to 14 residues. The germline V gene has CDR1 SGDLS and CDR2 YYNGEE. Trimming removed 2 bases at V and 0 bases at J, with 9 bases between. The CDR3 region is CASSVDTLSYEQYF. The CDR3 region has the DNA TGTGCCAGCAGCGTGGACACCCTCTCCTACGAGCAGTACTTC.

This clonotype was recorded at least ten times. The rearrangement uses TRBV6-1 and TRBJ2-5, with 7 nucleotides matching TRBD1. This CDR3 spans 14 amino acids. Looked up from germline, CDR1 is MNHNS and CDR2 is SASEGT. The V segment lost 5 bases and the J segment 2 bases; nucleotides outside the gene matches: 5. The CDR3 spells CASSHGQEQETQYF. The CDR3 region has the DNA TGTGCCAGCAGTCATGGACAGGAGCAAGAGACCCAGTACTTC.

This CDR3 reads CASSYPRQGLDTGELFF. In nucleotides, the CDR3 is TGTGCCAGCAGTTACCCCAGACAGGGTTTAGACACCGGGGAGCTGTTTTTT. This chain connects TRBV6-6 to TRBJ2-2; TRBD1 matches 7 bases. This CDR3 has 17 amino acids. Per the germline V gene, CDR1 is MNHNY and CDR2 is SVGAGI (reference sequence). After removal of 2 bases from V and 3 bases from J, the junction contained 9 bases not matched to a gene.

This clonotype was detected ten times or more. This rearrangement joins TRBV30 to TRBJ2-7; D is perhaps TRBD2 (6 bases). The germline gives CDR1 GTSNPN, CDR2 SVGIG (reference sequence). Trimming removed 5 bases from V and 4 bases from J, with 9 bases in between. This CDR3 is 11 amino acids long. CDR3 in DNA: TGTGCCTGGGGGACTCCTTACGAGCAGTACTTC. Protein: CAWGTPYEQYF.

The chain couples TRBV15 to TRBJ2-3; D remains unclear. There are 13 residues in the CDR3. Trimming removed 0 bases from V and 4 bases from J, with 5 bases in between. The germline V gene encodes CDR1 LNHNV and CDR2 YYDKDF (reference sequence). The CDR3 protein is CATSRDHSDTQYF. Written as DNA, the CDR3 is TGTGCCACCAGCAGAGATCATTCAGATACGCAGTATTTT.

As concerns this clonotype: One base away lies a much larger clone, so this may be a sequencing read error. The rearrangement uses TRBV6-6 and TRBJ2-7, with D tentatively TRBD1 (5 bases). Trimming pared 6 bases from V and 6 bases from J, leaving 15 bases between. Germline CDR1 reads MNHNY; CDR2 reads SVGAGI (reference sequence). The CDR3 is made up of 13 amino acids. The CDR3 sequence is CASRQKQVPEQYF. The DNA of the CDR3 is TGTGCCAGCAGACAGAAACAGGTCCCCGAGCAGTACTTC.

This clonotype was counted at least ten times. The CDR3 coding sequence is TGTGCCAGCAGTTTAGGAGGTTGGTCACCCCTCCACTTT. The encoded protein is CASSLGGWSPLHF. The chain couples TRBV27 to TRBJ1-6; D not resolved. V was trimmed by 2 bases and J by 10 bases, leaving 9 bases between them. CDR1 MNHEY and CDR2 SMNVEV come from the germline V gene (reference sequence). The CDR3 length is 13 residues.

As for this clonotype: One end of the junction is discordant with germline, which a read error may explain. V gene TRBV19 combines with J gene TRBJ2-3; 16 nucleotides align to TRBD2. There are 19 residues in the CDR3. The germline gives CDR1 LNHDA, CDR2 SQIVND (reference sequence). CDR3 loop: CASSLGTSGGAGHTDTQYF. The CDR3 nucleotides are TGTGCCAGCAGCCTCGGGACTAGCGGGGGGGCCGGTCACACAGACACGCAGTATTTT.

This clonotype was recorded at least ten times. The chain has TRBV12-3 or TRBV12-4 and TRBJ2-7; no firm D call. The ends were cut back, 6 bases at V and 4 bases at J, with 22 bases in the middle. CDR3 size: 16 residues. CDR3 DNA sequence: TGTGCCAGCAGCCTTACCAACCCCGCCAAACCTTACGAGCAGTACTTC. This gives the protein CASSLTNPAKPYEQYF.

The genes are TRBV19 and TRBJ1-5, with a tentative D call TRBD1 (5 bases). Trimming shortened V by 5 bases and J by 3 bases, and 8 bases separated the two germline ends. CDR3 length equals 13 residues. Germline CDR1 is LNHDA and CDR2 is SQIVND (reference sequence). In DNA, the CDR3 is TGTGCCAGTAGTGACAGATACAATCAGCCCCAGCATTTT. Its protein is CASSDRYNQPQHF.

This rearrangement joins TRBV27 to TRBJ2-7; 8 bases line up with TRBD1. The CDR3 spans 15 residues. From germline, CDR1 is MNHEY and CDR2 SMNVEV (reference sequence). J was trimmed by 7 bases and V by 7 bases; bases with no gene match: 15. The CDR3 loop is CASIPGGANTGEQYF. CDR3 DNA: TGTGCCAGCATTCCAGGGGGCGCGAACACCGGGGAGCAGTACTTC.

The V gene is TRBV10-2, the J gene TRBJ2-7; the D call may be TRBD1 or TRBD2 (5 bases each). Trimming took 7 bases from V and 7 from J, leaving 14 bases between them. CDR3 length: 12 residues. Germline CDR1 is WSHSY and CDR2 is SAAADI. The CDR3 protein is CASNDGTVEQYF. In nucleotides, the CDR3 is TGCGCCAGCAACGACGGGACGGTAGAGCAGTACTTC.

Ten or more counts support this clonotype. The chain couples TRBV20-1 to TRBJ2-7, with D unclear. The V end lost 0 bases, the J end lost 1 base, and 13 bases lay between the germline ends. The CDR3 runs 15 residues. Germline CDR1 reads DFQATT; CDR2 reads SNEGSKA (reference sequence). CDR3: CSARDLRTVSYEQYF. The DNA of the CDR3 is TGCAGTGCTAGAGATCTGAGGACGGTGTCCTACGAGCAGTACTTC.

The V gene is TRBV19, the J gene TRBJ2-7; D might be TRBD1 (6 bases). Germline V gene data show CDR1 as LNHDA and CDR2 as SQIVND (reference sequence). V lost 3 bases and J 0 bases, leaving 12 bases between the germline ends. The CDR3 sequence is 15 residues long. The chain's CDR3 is CASSIRTASSYEQYF. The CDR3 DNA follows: TGTGCCAGTAGTATCAGGACAGCCAGCTCCTACGAGCAGTACTTC.

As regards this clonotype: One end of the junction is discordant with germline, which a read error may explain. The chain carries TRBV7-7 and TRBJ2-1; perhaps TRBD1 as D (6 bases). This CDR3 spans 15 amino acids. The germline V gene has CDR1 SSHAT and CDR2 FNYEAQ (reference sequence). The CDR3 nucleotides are TGTGCTAGCAGCCAGGCAACACAGGGTAACAATGAGCAGTTCTTC. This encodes CASSQATQGNNEQFF.

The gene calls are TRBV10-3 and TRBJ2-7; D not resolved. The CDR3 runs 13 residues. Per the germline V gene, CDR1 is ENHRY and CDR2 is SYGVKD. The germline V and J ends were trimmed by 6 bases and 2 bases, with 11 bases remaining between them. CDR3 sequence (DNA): TGTGCCATCAGCTTACTAAGGACCTACGAGCAGTACTTC. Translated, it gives CAISLLRTYEQYF.

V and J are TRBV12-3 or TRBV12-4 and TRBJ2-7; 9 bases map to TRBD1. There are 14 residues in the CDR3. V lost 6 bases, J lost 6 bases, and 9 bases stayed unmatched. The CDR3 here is CASREAGQGGEQYF. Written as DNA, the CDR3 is TGTGCCAGCAGGGAGGCGGGACAGGGAGGCGAGCAGTACTTC.

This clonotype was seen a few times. The chain's CDR3 is CASTSMAGTGYNEQFF. CDR3 coding DNA: TGTGCCAGCACTTCCATGGCCGGGACAGGATACAATGAGCAGTTCTTC. This chain connects TRBV6-1 to TRBJ2-1; 8 bases match TRBD1. This CDR3 is 16 amino acids long. The trim removed 7 bases at V and 4 bases at J, leaving 12 bases unmatched. Germline CDR1 is MNHNS and CDR2 is SASEGT.

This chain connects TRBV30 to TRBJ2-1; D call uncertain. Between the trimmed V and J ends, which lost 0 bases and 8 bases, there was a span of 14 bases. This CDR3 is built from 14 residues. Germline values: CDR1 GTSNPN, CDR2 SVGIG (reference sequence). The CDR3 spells CAWSVASFFDEQFF. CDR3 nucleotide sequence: TGTGCCTGGAGTGTTGCTAGTTTTTTCGATGAGCAGTTCTTC.

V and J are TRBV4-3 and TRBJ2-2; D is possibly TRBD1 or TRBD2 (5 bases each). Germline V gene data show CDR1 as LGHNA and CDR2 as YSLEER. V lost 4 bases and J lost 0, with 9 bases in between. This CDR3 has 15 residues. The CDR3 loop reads CASSPRGANTGELFF. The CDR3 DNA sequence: TGCGCCAGCAGCCCCCGAGGGGCGAACACCGGGGAGCTGTTTTTT.